This T cell receptor (beta chain) was sequenced during a study of CD8+ T cells in alopecia areata. As for the study in general: Skin-grafted 7-10-week-old female C3H/HeJ mice received tissue from roughly 6-12-month-old C3H/HeJ donors with spontaneous alopecia.

In its sample, this clone was seen a few times. No antigen is known for it. Germline and genes: mouse. The read ends 4 residues before the CDR3 terminus; that terminus is restored from the germline J gene. Sequencing templates came from extracted RNA that was reverse transcribed into cDNA. Repertoires were generated with immunoSEQ multiplex PCR, while TCRdb's copy carries only in-frame clones and drops some. Recorded here are roughly 260,000 clones, none singletons. The germline V gene encodes CDR1 NNHDY and CDR2 SYVADS. V was pared by 2 bases and J by 0 bases, with 9 bases between. CDR3 length: 15 amino acids. The study's findings and limits: Lesional scalp displayed greater clonality than normal scalp, most notably in alopecia totalis/universalis.

The study sorted pooled cutaneous lymph node cells by CD4, CD8alpha, NKG2D, NKG2ACE and other markers. This receptor was taken from a C3H/HeJ mouse with alopecia areata. MHC haplotype of the strain: H2-k. The chain recombines TRBV13-3 with TRBJ2-1; D gene unclear. The sample was CD4+ T cells sorted from a lymph node. The covered CDR3 bases are TGTGCCAGCAGTGAAGAGGGTCTTAACTATGCT. As protein: CASSEEGLNYA. The entire CDR3 is CASSEEGLNYAEQFF.